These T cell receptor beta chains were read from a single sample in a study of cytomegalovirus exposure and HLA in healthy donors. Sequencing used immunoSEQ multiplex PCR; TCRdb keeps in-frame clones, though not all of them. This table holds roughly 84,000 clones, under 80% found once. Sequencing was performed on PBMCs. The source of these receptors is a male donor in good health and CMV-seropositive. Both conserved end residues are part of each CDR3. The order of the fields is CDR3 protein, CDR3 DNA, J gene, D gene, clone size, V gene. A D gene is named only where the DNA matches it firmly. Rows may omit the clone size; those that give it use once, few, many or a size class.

cdr3_aa: CASSSQRTGLNTEAFF; cdr3_nt: TGTGCCAGCAGCAGCCAAAGGACAGGTTTGAACACTGAAGCTTTCTTT; j_call: TRBJ1-1; d_call: TRBD1; clone_size: -; v_call: TRBV28
cdr3_aa: CAISLTGGEQFF; cdr3_nt: TGTGCCATCAGTTTGACGGGGGGTGAGCAGTTCTTC; j_call: TRBJ2-1; d_call: TRBD2; clone_size: -; v_call: TRBV10-3
cdr3_aa: CASQTGGTDTQYF; cdr3_nt: TGTGCCAGCCAGACAGGGGGCACAGATACGCAGTATTTT; j_call: TRBJ2-3; d_call: TRBD1; clone_size: -; v_call: TRBV9
cdr3_aa: CASSVGPDYQPQHF; cdr3_nt: TGTGCCAGCAGCGTAGGGCCGGACTATCAGCCCCAGCATTTT; j_call: TRBJ1-5; d_call: -; clone_size: -; v_call: TRBV9
cdr3_aa: CASSITGTSHSSYNEQFF; cdr3_nt: TGTGCCAGTAGTATAACCGGGACTAGCCATTCCTCCTACAATGAGCAGTTCTTC; j_call: TRBJ2-1; d_call: TRBD2; clone_size: once; v_call: TRBV19
cdr3_aa: CASSQDYVQETQYF; cdr3_nt: TGTGCCAGCAGTCAGGACTATGTACAAGAGACCCAGTACTTC; j_call: TRBJ2-5; d_call: -; clone_size: -; v_call: TRBV2
cdr3_aa: CASSAPGTNYTPLHF; cdr3_nt: TGTGCCAGCAGCGCGCCCGGGACAAACTACACACCCCTCCACTTT; j_call: TRBJ1-6; d_call: -; clone_size: few; v_call: TRBV9
cdr3_aa: CATSRATGTSGETQYF; cdr3_nt: TGTGCCACCAGCAGAGCTACCGGGACATCAGGCGAGACCCAGTACTTC; j_call: TRBJ2-5; d_call: -; clone_size: -; v_call: TRBV15
cdr3_aa: CASSMGLGEQYF; cdr3_nt: TGTGCCAGTAGTATGGGGCTAGGCGAGCAGTACTTC; j_call: TRBJ2-7; d_call: -; clone_size: -; v_call: TRBV19
cdr3_aa: CASSFTYGVGERYGYTF; cdr3_nt: TGTGCCAGCAGTTTTACGTACGGGGTCGGGGAAAGGTATGGCTACACCTTC; j_call: TRBJ1-2; d_call: -; clone_size: once; v_call: TRBV28
cdr3_aa: CASSLGGQGQDTQYF; cdr3_nt: TGTGCCAGCAGCTTAGGGGGGCAGGGGCAAGATACGCAGTATTTT; j_call: TRBJ2-3; d_call: -; clone_size: -; v_call: TRBV11-1
cdr3_aa: CASSIRGWTGELFF; cdr3_nt: TGTGCCAGTAGTATAAGGGGATGGACCGGGGAGCTGTTTTTT; j_call: TRBJ2-2; d_call: -; clone_size: -; v_call: TRBV19
cdr3_aa: CATSRRDRDQPQHF; cdr3_nt: TGTGCCACCAGCAGAAGGGACAGGGATCAGCCCCAGCATTTT; j_call: TRBJ1-5; d_call: TRBD1; clone_size: -; v_call: TRBV15
cdr3_aa: CASSKAVAGRDTQYF; cdr3_nt: TGTGCCAGCAGCAAAGCTGTAGCGGGGAGGGATACGCAGTATTTT; j_call: TRBJ2-3; d_call: -; clone_size: -; v_call: TRBV21-1
cdr3_aa: CSSSPGLAGVVQETQYF; cdr3_nt: TGTTCCAGCAGCCCCGGACTAGCGGGAGTTGTTCAAGAGACCCAGTACTTC; j_call: TRBJ2-5; d_call: TRBD2; clone_size: -; v_call: TRBV7-9
cdr3_aa: CASSPPGQRNTGELFF; cdr3_nt: TGTGCCAGCAGCCCCCCGGGACAGAGGAACACCGGGGAGCTGTTTTTT; j_call: TRBJ2-2; d_call: TRBD1; clone_size: -; v_call: TRBV7-2
cdr3_aa: CARSGVGAGELFF; cdr3_nt: TGTGCCAGGTCGGGAGTAGGAGCCGGGGAGCTGTTTTTT; j_call: TRBJ2-2; d_call: -; clone_size: -; v_call: TRBV30
cdr3_aa: CSAAYEQYF; cdr3_nt: TGCAGTGCAGCGTATGAGCAGTACTTC; j_call: TRBJ2-7; d_call: -; clone_size: -; v_call: TRBV20-1
cdr3_aa: CSARTSEPYEQYF; cdr3_nt: TGCAGCGCCCGGACTAGCGAGCCCTACGAGCAGTACTTC; j_call: TRBJ2-7; d_call: TRBD2; clone_size: -; v_call: TRBV29-1
cdr3_aa: CASSLGQGGSPLHF; cdr3_nt: TGCGCCAGCAGCCTAGGACAGGGGGGTTCACCCCTCCACTTT; j_call: TRBJ1-6; d_call: TRBD1; clone_size: few; v_call: TRBV4-3
cdr3_aa: CASSFSGGGKTEAFF; cdr3_nt: TGTGCCAGCAGCTTCAGTGGGGGGGGAAAAACTGAAGCTTTCTTT; j_call: TRBJ1-1; d_call: -; clone_size: few; v_call: TRBV7-9
cdr3_aa: CASSPPLSTDTQYF; cdr3_nt: TGTGCCAGCAGCCCCCCACTGAGCACAGATACGCAGTATTTT; j_call: TRBJ2-3; d_call: -; clone_size: -; v_call: TRBV11-2
cdr3_aa: CASSPSYSSYNSPLHF; cdr3_nt: TGTGCCAGCAGCCCCTCGTACAGCTCCTATAATTCACCCCTCCACTTT; j_call: TRBJ1-6; d_call: -; clone_size: -; v_call: TRBV9
cdr3_aa: CASSISLDRRSQPQHF; cdr3_nt: TGTGCCAGTAGTATTAGTTTAGACAGGAGGAGTCAGCCCCAGCATTTT; j_call: TRBJ1-5; d_call: -; clone_size: few; v_call: TRBV19
cdr3_aa: CASIRGPNTEAFF; cdr3_nt: TGTGCCAGCATAAGGGGGCCGAACACTGAAGCTTTCTTT; j_call: TRBJ1-1; d_call: TRBD1; clone_size: -; v_call: TRBV6-5
cdr3_aa: CATSREGLAAYEQYF; cdr3_nt: TGTGCCACCAGCAGAGAGGGACTAGCGGCATACGAGCAGTACTTC; j_call: TRBJ2-7; d_call: TRBD2; clone_size: once; v_call: TRBV15
cdr3_aa: CASSYLRTSGREELFF; cdr3_nt: TGTGCCAGCAGTTACCTGCGGACTAGTGGAAGGGAGGAGCTGTTTTTT; j_call: TRBJ2-2; d_call: TRBD2; clone_size: -; v_call: TRBV6-6
cdr3_aa: CASSLAGTGTNEVNEKLFF; cdr3_nt: TGCGCCAGCAGCTTGGCCGGGACAGGGACTAATGAAGTTAATGAAAAACTGTTTTTT; j_call: TRBJ1-4; d_call: TRBD1; clone_size: -; v_call: TRBV5-1